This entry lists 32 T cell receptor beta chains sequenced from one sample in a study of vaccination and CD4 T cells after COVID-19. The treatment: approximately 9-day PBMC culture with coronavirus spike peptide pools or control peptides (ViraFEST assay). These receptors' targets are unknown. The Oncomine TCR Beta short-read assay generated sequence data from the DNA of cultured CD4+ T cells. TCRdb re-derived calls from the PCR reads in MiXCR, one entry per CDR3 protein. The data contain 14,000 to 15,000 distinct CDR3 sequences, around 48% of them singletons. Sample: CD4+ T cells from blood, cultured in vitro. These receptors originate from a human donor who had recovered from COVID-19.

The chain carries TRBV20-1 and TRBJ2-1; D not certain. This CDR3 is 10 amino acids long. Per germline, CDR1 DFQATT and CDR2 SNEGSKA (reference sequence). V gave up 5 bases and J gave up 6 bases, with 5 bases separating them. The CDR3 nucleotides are TGCAGTGCTCGGTTCAATGAGCAGTTCTTC. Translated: CSARFNEQFF.

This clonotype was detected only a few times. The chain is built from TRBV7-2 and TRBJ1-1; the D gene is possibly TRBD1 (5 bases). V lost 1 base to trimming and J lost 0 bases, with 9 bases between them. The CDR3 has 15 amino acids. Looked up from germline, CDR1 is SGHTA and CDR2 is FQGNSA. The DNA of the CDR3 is TGTGCCAGCAGCTTAGACGGGACGGTGAACACTGAAGCTTTCTTT. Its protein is CASSLDGTVNTEAFF.

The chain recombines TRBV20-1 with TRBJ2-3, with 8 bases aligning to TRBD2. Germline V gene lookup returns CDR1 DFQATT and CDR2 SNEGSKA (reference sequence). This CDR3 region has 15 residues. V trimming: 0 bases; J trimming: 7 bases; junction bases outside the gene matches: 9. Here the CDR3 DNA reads TGCAGTGCTAGAGAAGCGGGAGCCTTCCCATATACGCAGTATTTT. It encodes CSAREAGAFPYTQYF.

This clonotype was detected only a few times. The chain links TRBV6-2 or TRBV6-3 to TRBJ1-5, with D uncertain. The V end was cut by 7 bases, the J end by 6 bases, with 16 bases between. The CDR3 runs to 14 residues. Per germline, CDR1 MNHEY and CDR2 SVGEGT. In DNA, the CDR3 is TGTGCCAGCACCTACGGGAGGAGGGTTCAGCCCCAGCATTTT. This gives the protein CASTYGRRVQPQHF.

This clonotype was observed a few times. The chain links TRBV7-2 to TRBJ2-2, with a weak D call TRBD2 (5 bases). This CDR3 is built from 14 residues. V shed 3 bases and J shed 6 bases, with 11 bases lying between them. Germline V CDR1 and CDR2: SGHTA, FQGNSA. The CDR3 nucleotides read TGTGCCAGCAGCTTCTTCGCGAGGGCCGGGGAGCTGTTTTTT. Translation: CASSFFARAGELFF.

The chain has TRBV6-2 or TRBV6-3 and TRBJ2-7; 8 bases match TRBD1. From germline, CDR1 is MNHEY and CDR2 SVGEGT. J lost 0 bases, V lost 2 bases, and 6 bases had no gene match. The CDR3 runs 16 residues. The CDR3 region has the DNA TGTGCCAGCAGTTACAGCGGACAGGGAAACTCCTACGAGCAGTACTTC. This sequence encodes CASSYSGQGNSYEQYF.

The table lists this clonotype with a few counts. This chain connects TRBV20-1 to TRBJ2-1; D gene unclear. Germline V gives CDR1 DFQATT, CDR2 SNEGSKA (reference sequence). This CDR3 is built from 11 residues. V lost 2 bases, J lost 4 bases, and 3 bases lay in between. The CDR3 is CSARLYNEQFF. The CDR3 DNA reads TGCAGTGCTAGACTATACAATGAGCAGTTCTTC.

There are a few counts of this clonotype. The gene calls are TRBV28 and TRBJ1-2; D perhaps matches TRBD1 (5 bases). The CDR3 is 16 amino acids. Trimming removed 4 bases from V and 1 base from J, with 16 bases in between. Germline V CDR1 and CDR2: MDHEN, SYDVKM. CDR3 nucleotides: TGTGCCAGCAGTTCCGGGGCGTTTGGCCATAACTATGGCTACACCTTC. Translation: CASSSGAFGHNYGYTF.

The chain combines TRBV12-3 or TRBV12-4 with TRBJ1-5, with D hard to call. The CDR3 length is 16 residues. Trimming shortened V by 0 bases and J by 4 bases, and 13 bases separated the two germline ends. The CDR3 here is CASSLARRLGNQPQHF. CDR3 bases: TGTGCCAGCAGTTTAGCGCGAAGGTTAGGAAATCAGCCCCAGCATTTT.

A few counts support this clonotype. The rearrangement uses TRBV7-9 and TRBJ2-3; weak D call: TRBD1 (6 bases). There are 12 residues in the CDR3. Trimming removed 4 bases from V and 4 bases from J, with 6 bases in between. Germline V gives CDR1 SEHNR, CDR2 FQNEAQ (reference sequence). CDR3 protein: CASSYRADTQYF. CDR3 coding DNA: TGTGCCAGCAGCTACAGGGCAGATACGCAGTATTTT.

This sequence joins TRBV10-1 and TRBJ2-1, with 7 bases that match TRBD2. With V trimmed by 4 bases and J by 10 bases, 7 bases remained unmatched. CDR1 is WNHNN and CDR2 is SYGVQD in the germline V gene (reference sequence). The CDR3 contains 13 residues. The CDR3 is CASSAAGDREQFF. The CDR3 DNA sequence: TGCGCCAGCAGTGCCGCGGGAGACCGGGAGCAGTTCTTC.

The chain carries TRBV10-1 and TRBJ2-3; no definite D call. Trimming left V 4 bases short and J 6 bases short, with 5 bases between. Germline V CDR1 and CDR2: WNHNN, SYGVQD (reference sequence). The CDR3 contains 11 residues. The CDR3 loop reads CASSVGDTQYF. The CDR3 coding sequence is TGCGCCAGCAGTGTTGGGGATACGCAGTATTTT.

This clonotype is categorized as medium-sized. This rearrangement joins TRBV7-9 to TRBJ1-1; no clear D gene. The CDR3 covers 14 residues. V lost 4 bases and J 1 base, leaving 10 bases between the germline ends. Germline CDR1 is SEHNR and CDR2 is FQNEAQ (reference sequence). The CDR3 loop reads CASSSQSWNTEAFF. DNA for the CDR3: TGTGCCAGCAGCTCACAGAGCTGGAACACTGAAGCTTTCTTT.

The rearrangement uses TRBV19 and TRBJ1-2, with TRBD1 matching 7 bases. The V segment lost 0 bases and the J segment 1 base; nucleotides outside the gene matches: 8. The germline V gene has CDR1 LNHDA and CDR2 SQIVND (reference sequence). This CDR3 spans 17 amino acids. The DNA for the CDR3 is TGTGCCAGTAGTATAGATCTTAGGACAGGCCTTAACTATGGCTACACCTTC. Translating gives CASSIDLRTGLNYGYTF.

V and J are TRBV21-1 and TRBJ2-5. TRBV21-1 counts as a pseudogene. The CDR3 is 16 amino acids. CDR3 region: CASSKVGKPSRETQYF. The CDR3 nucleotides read TGTGCCAGCAGCAAAGTAGGGAAACCGTCACGGGAGACCCAGTACTTC.

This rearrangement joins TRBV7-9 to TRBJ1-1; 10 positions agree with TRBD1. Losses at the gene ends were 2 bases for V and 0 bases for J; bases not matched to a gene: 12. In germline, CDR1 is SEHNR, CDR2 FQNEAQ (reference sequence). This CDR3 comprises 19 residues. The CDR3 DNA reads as TGTGCCAGCAGCTTACTACCCGGGACAGGGGCCCTTATGAACACTGAAGCTTTCTTT. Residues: CASSLLPGTGALMNTEAFF.

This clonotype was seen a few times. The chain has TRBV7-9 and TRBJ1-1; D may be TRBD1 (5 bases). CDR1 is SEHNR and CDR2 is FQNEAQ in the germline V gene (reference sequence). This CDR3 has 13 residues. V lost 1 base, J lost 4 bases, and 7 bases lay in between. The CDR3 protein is CASSLDGGTEAFF. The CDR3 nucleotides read TGTGCCAGCAGCTTAGACGGGGGCACTGAAGCTTTCTTT. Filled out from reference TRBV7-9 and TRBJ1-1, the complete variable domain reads DTGVSQNPRHKITKRGQNVTFRCDPISEHNRLYWYRQTLGQGPEFLTYFQNEAQLEKSRLLSDRFSAERPKGSFSTLEIQRTEQGDSAMYLCASSLDGGTEAFFGQGTRLTVV.

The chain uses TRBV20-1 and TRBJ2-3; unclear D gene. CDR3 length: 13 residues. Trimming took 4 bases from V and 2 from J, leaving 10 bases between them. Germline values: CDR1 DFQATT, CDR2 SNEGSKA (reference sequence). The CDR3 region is CSAKGRHTDTQYF. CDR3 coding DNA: TGCAGTGCTAAGGGAAGGCACACAGATACGCAGTATTTT.

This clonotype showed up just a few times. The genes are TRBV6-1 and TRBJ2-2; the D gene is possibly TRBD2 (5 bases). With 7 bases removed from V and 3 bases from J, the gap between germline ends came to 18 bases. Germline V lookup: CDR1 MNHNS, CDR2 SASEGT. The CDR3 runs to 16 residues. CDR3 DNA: TGTGCCAGCATCAAGGGCCGGGGTCCGGACACCGGGGAGCTGTTTTTT. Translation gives CASIKGRGPDTGELFF.

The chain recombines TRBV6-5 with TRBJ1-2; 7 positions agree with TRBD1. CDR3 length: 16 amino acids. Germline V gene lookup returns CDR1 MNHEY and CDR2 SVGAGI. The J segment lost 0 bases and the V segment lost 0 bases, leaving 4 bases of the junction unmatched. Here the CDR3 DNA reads TGTGCCAGCAGTTACTCCTCACAGGGGACTAACTATGGCTACACCTTC. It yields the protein CASSYSSQGTNYGYTF.

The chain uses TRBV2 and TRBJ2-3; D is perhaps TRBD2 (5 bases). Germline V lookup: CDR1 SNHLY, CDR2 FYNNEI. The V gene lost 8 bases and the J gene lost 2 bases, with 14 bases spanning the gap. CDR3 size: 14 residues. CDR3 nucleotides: TGTGCCAGCGGTCAGCGGATACTCACAGATACGCAGTATTTT. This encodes CASGQRILTDTQYF.

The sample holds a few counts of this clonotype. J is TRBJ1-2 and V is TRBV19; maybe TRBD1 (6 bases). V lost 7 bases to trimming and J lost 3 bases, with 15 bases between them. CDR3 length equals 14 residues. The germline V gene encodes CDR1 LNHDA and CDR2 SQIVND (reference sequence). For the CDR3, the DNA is TGTGCCAGTAAGGGGACAACACGCTACTATGGCTACACCTTC. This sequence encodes CASKGTTRYYGYTF.

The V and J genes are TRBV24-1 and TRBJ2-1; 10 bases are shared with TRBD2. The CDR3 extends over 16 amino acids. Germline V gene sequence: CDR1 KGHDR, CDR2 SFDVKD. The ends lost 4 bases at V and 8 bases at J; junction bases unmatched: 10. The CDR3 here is CATSEAGTSVSDEQFF. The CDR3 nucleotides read TGTGCCACCAGTGAAGCCGGGACTAGCGTGAGCGATGAGCAGTTCTTC.

This CDR3 reads CASSLASDQETQYF. The CDR3 nucleotides read TGTGCCAGCAGCTTAGCTTCAGACCAAGAGACCCAGTACTTC. The chain couples TRBV7-9 to TRBJ2-5; D is unresolved. The V gene's germline CDR1 is SEHNR and CDR2 FQNEAQ (reference sequence). The ends were cut back, 0 bases at V and 0 bases at J, with 5 bases in the middle. The length of the CDR3 is 14 residues.

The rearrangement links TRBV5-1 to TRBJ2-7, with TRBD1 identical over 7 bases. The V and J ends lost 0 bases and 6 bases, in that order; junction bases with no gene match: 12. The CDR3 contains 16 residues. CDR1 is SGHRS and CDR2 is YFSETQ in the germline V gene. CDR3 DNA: TGCGCCAGCAGCTTGGCATTCGAAACAGGGGTAAGCGAGCAGTACTTC. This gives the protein CASSLAFETGVSEQYF.

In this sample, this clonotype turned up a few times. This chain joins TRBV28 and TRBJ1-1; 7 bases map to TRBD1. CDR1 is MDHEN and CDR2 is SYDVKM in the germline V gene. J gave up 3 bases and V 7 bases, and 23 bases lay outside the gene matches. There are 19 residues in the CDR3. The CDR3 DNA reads TGTGCCAGCACCCTTCTCAACAGGGGCGGACGGGGGACGTACACTGAAGCTTTCTTT. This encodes CASTLLNRGGRGTYTEAFF.

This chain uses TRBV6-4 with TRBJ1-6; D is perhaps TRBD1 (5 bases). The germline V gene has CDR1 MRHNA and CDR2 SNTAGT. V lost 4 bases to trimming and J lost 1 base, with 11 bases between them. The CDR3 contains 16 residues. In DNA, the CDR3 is TGTGCCAGCAGTGCAGACAGTAGATCCTATAATTCACCCCTCCACTTT. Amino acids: CASSADSRSYNSPLHF.

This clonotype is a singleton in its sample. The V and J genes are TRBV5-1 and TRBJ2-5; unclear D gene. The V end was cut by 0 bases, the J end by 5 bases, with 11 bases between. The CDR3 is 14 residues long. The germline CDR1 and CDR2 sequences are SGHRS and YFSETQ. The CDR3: CASSLVGSLETQYF. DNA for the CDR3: TGCGCCAGCAGCTTGGTCGGCAGTTTGGAGACCCAGTACTTC. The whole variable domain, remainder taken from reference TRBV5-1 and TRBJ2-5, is KAGVTQTPRYLIKTRGQQVTLSCSPISGHRSVSWYQQTPGQGLQFLFEYFSETQRNKGNFPGRFSGRQFSNSRSEMNVSTLELGDSALYLCASSLVGSLETQYFGPGTRLLVL.

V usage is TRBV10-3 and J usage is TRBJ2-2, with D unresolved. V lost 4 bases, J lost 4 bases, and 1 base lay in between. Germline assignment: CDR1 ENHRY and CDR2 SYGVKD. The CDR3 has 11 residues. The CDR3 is CAISATGELFF. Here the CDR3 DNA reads TGTGCCATCAGTGCCACCGGGGAGCTGTTTTTT.

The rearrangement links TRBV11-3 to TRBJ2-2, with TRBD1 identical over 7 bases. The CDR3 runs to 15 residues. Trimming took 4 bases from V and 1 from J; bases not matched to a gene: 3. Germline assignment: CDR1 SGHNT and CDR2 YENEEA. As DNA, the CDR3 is TGTGCCAGCAGCTCCCGGGACAGGAACACCGGGGAGCTGTTTTTT. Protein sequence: CASSSRDRNTGELFF.

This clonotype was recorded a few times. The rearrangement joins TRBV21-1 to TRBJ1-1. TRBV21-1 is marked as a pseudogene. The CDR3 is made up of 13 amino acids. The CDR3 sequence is CASPPAENTEAFF. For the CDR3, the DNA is TGTGCCAGCCCTCCAGCCGAGAACACTGAAGCTTTCTTT.

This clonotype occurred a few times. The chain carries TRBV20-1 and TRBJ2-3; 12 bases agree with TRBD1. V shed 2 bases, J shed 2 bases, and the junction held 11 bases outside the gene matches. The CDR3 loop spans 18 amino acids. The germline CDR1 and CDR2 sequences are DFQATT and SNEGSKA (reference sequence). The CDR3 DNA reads TGCAGTGCTAGAATCGGGACAGGGGGCTCAATGGCCACAGATACGCAGTATTTT. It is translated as CSARIGTGGSMATDTQYF.